The 28 T cell receptor beta chains presented below share a single source sample, sequenced in a study of blood T cell repertoires in COVID-19. Sequenced by immunoSEQ multiplex PCR; TCRdb stores in-frame clones only, minus some. This table has under 150,000 clones, approximately 84% appearing once. The sequenced material came from peripheral blood. All receptors derive from a man between 50 and 59 years old with acute or convalescent COVID-19.

This rearrangement joins TRBV9 to TRBJ1-2, with 8 bases matching TRBD1. The CDR3 is 15 amino acids. Germline CDR1 and CDR2: SGDLS and YYNGEE. The V gene end was trimmed by 4 bases and the J gene end by 4 bases; junction bases not matched to a gene: 9. This CDR3 is CASSLRSGGGYGYTF. DNA for the CDR3: TGTGCCAGCAGCCTTAGGTCAGGGGGCGGCTATGGCTACACCTTC.

The chain employs TRBV24-1 and TRBJ2-2; 7 bases line up with TRBD1. The junction had 1 base not matched to a gene; V was cut back by 6 bases and J by 1 base. CDR3 length: 14 residues. Germline values: CDR1 KGHDR, CDR2 SFDVKD. CDR3 in DNA: TGTGCCACCAGTAGGACAGGGAACACCGGGGAGCTGTTTTTT. As protein: CATSRTGNTGELFF.

The J gene is TRBJ1-2, the V gene TRBV29-1; D remains unclear. Between the trimmed V and J ends, which lost 1 base and 8 bases, there was a span of 8 bases. Germline CDR1 and CDR2: SQVTM and ANQGSEA. This CDR3 is 11 amino acids long. CDR3 nucleotide sequence: TGCAGCGTTGAAGGGGCAGAAGGCTACACCTTC. As protein: CSVEGAEGYTF.

This rearrangement joins TRBV9 to TRBJ1-2; D is possibly TRBD1 (5 bases). Trimming took off 0 bases at V and 4 bases at J, with 10 bases between the two ends. The CDR3 contains 14 residues. Germline CDR1 and CDR2: SGDLS and YYNGEE. The CDR3 spells CASSVGKGPYGYTF. CDR3 nucleotides: TGTGCCAGCAGCGTAGGAAAGGGGCCCTATGGCTACACCTTC.

The chain recombines TRBV5-1 with TRBJ1-5; TRBD1 agrees at 7 bases. The ends lost 1 base at V and 4 bases at J; junction bases unmatched: 5. CDR3 length equals 15 residues. Germline V lookup: CDR1 SGHRS, CDR2 YFSETQ. The CDR3 DNA sequence: TGCGCCAGCAGCTTGCAGGGGGGAAAAAATCAGCCCCAGCATTTT. Translating gives CASSLQGGKNQPQHF.

The V gene is TRBV28, the J gene TRBJ1-2; D gene ambiguous. CDR1 is MDHEN and CDR2 is SYDVKM in the germline V gene. Trimming removed 6 bases at V and 4 bases at J, with 9 bases between. CDR3 length equals 12 residues. DNA for the CDR3: TGTGCCAGCAGCGCGGGGATCTATGGCTACACCTTC. It translates to CASSAGIYGYTF.

This clone was counted a single time. The CDR3 reads CASSLVSDSYNEQFF. CDR3 in DNA: TGCGCCAGCAGCTTGGTGAGTGATTCCTACAATGAGCAGTTCTTC. V gene TRBV5-1 combines with J gene TRBJ2-1; the D is unclear. Trimming took 0 bases from V and 1 from J, leaving 8 bases between them. The CDR3 is 15 residues long. Germline CDR1 reads SGHRS; CDR2 reads YFSETQ.

This sequence joins TRBV6-5 and TRBJ1-4, with D maybe TRBD1 (5 bases). Germline CDR1 MNHEY, CDR2 SVGAGI. Trimming removed 5 bases at V and 5 bases at J, with 15 bases between. The CDR3 has 15 amino acids. The DNA of the CDR3 is TGTGCCAGCAGTCCGGGGGAAAGGGAGAATGAAAAACTGTTTTTT. As protein: CASSPGERENEKLFF.

The chain joins TRBV6-5 to TRBJ1-1; D ambiguous. Trimming left V 0 bases short and J 1 base short, with 9 bases between. The length of the CDR3 is 15 residues. Germline CDR1 and CDR2: MNHEY and SVGAGI. The CDR3 DNA reads as TGTGCCAGCAGTTACTCGCGACGGGAGAACACTGAAGCTTTCTTT. Protein product: CASSYSRRENTEAFF.

This sequence joins TRBV5-5 and TRBJ1-5, with D maybe TRBD1 (5 bases). The germline V and J ends were trimmed by 4 bases and 7 bases, with 12 bases remaining between them. The CDR3 totals 13 residues. The germline V gene encodes CDR1 SGHKS and CDR2 YYEKEE (reference sequence). CDR3 nucleotide sequence: TGTGCCAGCAGCACCAGGGTAGAACAGCCCCAGCATTTT. Encoded protein: CASSTRVEQPQHF.

V gene TRBV19 combines with J gene TRBJ1-1; a possible D gene is TRBD1 (5 bases). Trimming left V 9 bases short and J 5 bases short, with 10 bases between. The CDR3 runs 11 residues. Germline V gene lookup returns CDR1 LNHDA and CDR2 SQIVND (reference sequence). CDR3 nucleotides: TGTGCCAGCCGGACACTAACTGAAGCTTTCTTT. It specifies CASRTLTEAFF. The whole variable domain, remainder taken from reference TRBV19 and TRBJ1-1, is DGGITQSPKYLFRKEGQNVTLSCEQNLNHDAMYWYRQDPGQGLRLIYYSQIVNDFQKGDIAEGYSVSREKKESFPLTVTSAQKNPTAFYLCASRTLTEAFFGQGTRLTVV.

This chain joins TRBV11-3 and TRBJ2-1, with no clear D. V was shortened by 0 bases and J by 7 bases, with 4 bases between the two germline ends. CDR1 and CDR2 from the germline V gene are SGHNT and YENEEA. CDR3 length: 12 residues. This CDR3 is CASSLDQNEQFF. The CDR3 nucleotides are TGTGCCAGCAGCTTAGACCAAAATGAGCAGTTCTTC. Looking up the rest from reference TRBV11-3 and TRBJ2-1 gives the full variable domain: EAGVVQSPRYKIIEKKQPVAFWCNPISGHNTLYWYLQNLGQGPELLIRYENEEAVDDSQLPKDRFSAERLKGVDSTLKIQPAELGDSAVYLCASSLDQNEQFFGPGTRLTVL.

The chain combines TRBV4-1 with TRBJ1-1; D is unresolved. The V gene's germline CDR1 is MGHRA and CDR2 YSYEKL. The CDR3 contains 16 residues. The germline V and J ends were trimmed by 4 bases and 1 base, with 16 bases remaining between them. The CDR3 DNA reads TGCGCCAGCAGCCCCGAGTTGGGCAGTGAGAACACTGAAGCTTTCTTT. It translates to CASSPELGSENTEAFF.

The chain has TRBV2 and TRBJ1-1; no reliable D call. This CDR3 has 13 amino acids. Germline V gene sequence: CDR1 SNHLY, CDR2 FYNNEI. V shed 4 bases and J shed 1 base, with 7 bases lying between them. CDR3 sequence (DNA): TGTGCCAGCAGTGGGGCAGAGAACACTGAAGCTTTCTTT. It codes for CASSGAENTEAFF.

This chain connects TRBV2 to TRBJ1-5, with TRBD1 as a possible D gene (5 bases). The V gene lost 8 bases and the J gene lost 7 bases, with 15 bases spanning the gap. Germline V CDR1 and CDR2: SNHLY, FYNNEI. The CDR3 has 13 amino acids. CDR3 protein: CASWEGEGQPQHF. DNA of the CDR3: TGTGCCAGCTGGGAGGGCGAGGGGCAGCCCCAGCATTTT.

This clone was counted only a few times. The V and J genes are TRBV2 and TRBJ1-3, with TRBD1 identical over 9 bases. Germline CDR1 is SNHLY and CDR2 is FYNNEI. The ends lost 6 bases at V and 2 bases at J; junction bases unmatched: 11. CDR3 length: 17 residues. The CDR3 DNA reads TGTGCCAGCAGACAGATAACAGGGGGCAGAGCTGGAAACACCATATATTTT. Amino acid sequence: CASRQITGGRAGNTIYF.

This chain joins TRBV6-5 and TRBJ2-2; D is possibly TRBD1 (5 bases). This CDR3 has 15 amino acids. V lost 6 bases to trimming and J lost 1 base, with 12 bases between them. The germline V gene encodes CDR1 MNHEY and CDR2 SVGAGI. Here the CDR3 DNA reads TGTGCCAGCAGGAAGACTCAGGGGAACACCGGGGAGCTGTTTTTT. It codes for CASRKTQGNTGELFF.

The CDR3 here is CASSSRAQPRKYGYTF. As DNA, the CDR3 is TGTGCCAGCAGCTCCAGGGCTCAACCGAGAAAGTATGGCTACACCTTC. The chain is built from TRBV11-3 and TRBJ1-2, with a tentative D call TRBD1 (5 bases). CDR3 length: 16 amino acids. CDR1 and CDR2 from the germline V gene are SGHNT and YENEEA. Trimming shortened V by 4 bases and J by 5 bases, and 20 bases separated the two germline ends.

The rearrangement links TRBV3-1 (or the pseudogene TRBV3-2) to TRBJ2-3; 11 bases align to TRBD2. Unmatched junction bases numbered 1, after V lost 1 base and J lost 4 bases. Germline CDR1 is LGHDT and CDR2 is YNNKEL (reference sequence). CDR3 length equals 15 residues. The CDR3 here is CASSQGGLAADTQYF. CDR3 DNA: TGTGCCAGCAGCCAAGGGGGACTAGCGGCAGATACGCAGTATTTT.

The chain carries TRBV5-1 and TRBJ1-1, with D possibly matching TRBD1 (6 bases). The CDR3 totals 14 residues. Germline CDR1 SGHRS, CDR2 YFSETQ. The V end lost 0 bases, the J end lost 4 bases, and 10 bases lay between the germline ends. CDR3 residues: CASSLGTGLTEAFF. Written as DNA, the CDR3 is TGCGCCAGCAGCTTGGGTACAGGGCTCACTGAAGCTTTCTTT. Full variable domain (missing parts from reference TRBV5-1 and TRBJ1-1): KAGVTQTPRYLIKTRGQQVTLSCSPISGHRSVSWYQQTPGQGLQFLFEYFSETQRNKGNFPGRFSGRQFSNSRSEMNVSTLELGDSALYLCASSLGTGLTEAFFGQGTRLTVV.

The chain links TRBV18 to TRBJ2-2, with D possibly being TRBD2 (6 bases). This CDR3 is built from 18 residues. Per the germline V gene, CDR1 is KGHSH and CDR2 is LQKENI. V was cut by 4 bases and J by 0 bases, with 18 bases left in between. For the CDR3, the DNA is TGTGCCAGCTCACAAAAAACCGGGACTCTTGCGAACACCGGGGAGCTGTTTTTT. As protein: CASSQKTGTLANTGELFF.

This clone appeared a single time. J is TRBJ2-7 and V is TRBV5-1; tentatively, D is TRBD1 (5 bases). Germline CDR1 is SGHRS and CDR2 is YFSETQ. This CDR3 has 13 residues. The V gene lost 4 bases and the J gene lost 6 bases, with 14 bases spanning the gap. The CDR3 loop is CASSPTGIGEQYV. Written as DNA, the CDR3 is TGCGCCAGCAGCCCTACAGGTATCGGCGAGCAGTACGTC.

The rearrangement links TRBV19 to TRBJ2-6; 7 bases line up with TRBD1. Germline trimming cut 4 bases from V and 0 bases from J; bases unmatched to any gene: 3. CDR1 is LNHDA and CDR2 is SQIVND in the germline V gene (reference sequence). The CDR3 extends over 16 amino acids. CDR3 nucleotide sequence: TGTGCCAGTAGTACAGGACAGGCCTCTGGGGCCAACGTCCTGACTTTC. Translating it yields CASSTGQASGANVLTF.

The chain has TRBV28 and TRBJ1-2; no reliable D call. Germline lookup yields CDR1 MDHEN and CDR2 SYDVKM. The V and J ends lost 2 bases and 8 bases respectively, with 12 bases between them. This CDR3 comprises 13 residues. The CDR3 reads CASSLGGMGGYTF. The CDR3 nucleotides read TGTGCCAGCAGTTTAGGAGGGATGGGAGGCTACACCTTC.

This rearrangement joins TRBV5-4 to TRBJ2-1; TRBD2 agrees at 7 bases. This CDR3 is built from 15 residues. V trimming: 2 bases; J trimming: 6 bases; junction bases outside the gene matches: 8. Per the germline V gene, CDR1 is SGHNT and CDR2 is YYREEE (reference sequence). In DNA, the CDR3 is TGTGCCAGCAGCTTAATAGGGAGGGGACGCAATGAGCAGTTCTTC. Translating gives CASSLIGRGRNEQFF.

The CDR3 here is CASGRANSPLHF. The CDR3 bases are TGTGCCAGCGGCAGGGCTAATTCACCCCTCCACTTT. This rearrangement joins TRBV6-5 to TRBJ1-6; a possible D gene is TRBD1 (5 bases). Between the trimmed V and J ends, which lost 8 bases and 6 bases, there was a span of 8 bases. The CDR3 extends over 12 amino acids. Germline CDR1 MNHEY, CDR2 SVGAGI.

This clone showed up just a few times. V is TRBV19 and J is TRBJ1-1; D possibly corresponds to TRBD1 (6 bases). V lost 2 bases and J lost 6, with 10 bases in between. Looked up from germline, CDR1 is LNHDA and CDR2 is SQIVND (reference sequence). CDR3 length equals 13 residues. The CDR3 region is CASSISGVAEAFF. The CDR3 DNA follows: TGTGCCAGTAGTATATCAGGGGTCGCTGAAGCTTTCTTT. Using reference TRBV19 and TRBJ1-1 for the parts outside the CDR3, the full variable domain is DGGITQSPKYLFRKEGQNVTLSCEQNLNHDAMYWYRQDPGQGLRLIYYSQIVNDFQKGDIAEGYSVSREKKESFPLTVTSAQKNPTAFYLCASSISGVAEAFFGQGTRLTVV.

A few counts support this clone. The rearrangement uses TRBV7-9 and TRBJ1-1, with D possibly matching TRBD1 (6 bases). CDR1 is SEHNR and CDR2 is FQNEAQ in the germline V gene (reference sequence). The CDR3 has 13 residues. V gave up 5 bases and J gave up 3 bases, with 10 bases separating them. CDR3 sequence (DNA): TGTGCCAGCAGCGCCGGACAGCACACTGAAGCTTTCTTT. It yields the protein CASSAGQHTEAFF.